These T cell receptor beta chains were read from a single sample in a study of CD8 T cells in ankylosing spondylitis. TCRdb fed the 5' RACE reads into MiXCR, producing one record per CDR3 protein. The profile shows about 700,000 distinct CDR3 sequences, around 20% of them singletons. The sequenced material came from blood, either unsorted or a sorted T cell fraction (not recorded which). These TCRs come from a male donor with ankylosing spondylitis. CDR3s include the opening cysteine and the closing phenylalanine or tryptophan. The D gene is left open where the match is weak. Rows may omit the clone size; those that give it use once, few, many or a size class.

TRBJ2-7 | - | - | TRBV18 | CASSLRQDIGEQYF | TGTGCCAGCTCACTTCGACAGGATATTGGAGAGCAGTACTTC
TRBJ2-7 | once | TRBD2 | TRBV5-6 | CASSFAGTSGYEQYF | TGTGCCAGCAGCTTTGCCGGGACTAGCGGGTACGAGCAGTACTTC
TRBJ2-1 | - | TRBD2 | TRBV28 | CASSYSSSGTYNEQFF | TGTGCCAGCAGTTATAGTTCTAGCGGAACCTACAATGAGCAGTTCTTC
TRBJ2-2 | - | TRBD2 | TRBV6-1 | CASSESALAGSTGELFF | TGTGCCAGCAGTGAAAGTGCCCTAGCGGGGTCCACCGGGGAGCTGTTTTTT
TRBJ1-2 | - | TRBD1 | TRBV20-1 | CSARVMISGTGWGYTF | TGCAGTGCTAGAGTAATGATCTCCGGGACAGGGTGGGGCTACACCTTC
TRBJ2-2 | - | - | TRBV28 | CASSPLLGTGELFF | TGTGCCAGCAGCCCCCTTTTAGGTACCGGGGAGCTGTTTTTT
TRBJ1-1 | - | - | TRBV29-1 | CSVASPTSFGSEAFF | TGCAGCGTTGCAAGCCCTACTTCCTTCGGGTCTGAAGCTTTCTTT
TRBJ1-1 | few | - | TRBV10-3 | CAIKGSAGPNQPAFF | TGTGCCATCAAGGGATCAGCCGGGCCCAACCAACCAGCTTTCTTT
TRBJ2-3 | few | - | TRBV7-9 | CASSSREQVPSTDTQYF | TGTGCCAGCAGCTCAAGAGAGCAGGTCCCCTCCACAGATACGCAGTATTTT
TRBJ2-7 | - | - | TRBV10-2 | CASMLVRNEQYF | TGCGCCAGCATGCTAGTGAGGAACGAGCAGTACTTC
TRBJ1-4 | few | - | TRBV5-1 | CASSLGSFKEKLFF | TGCGCCAGCAGCTTGGGGAGTTTTAAGGAAAAACTGTTTTTT
TRBJ2-2 | - | - | TRBV7-9 | CASSFEYLANTGELFF | TGTGCCAGCAGCTTCGAGTACCTCGCGAACACCGGGGAGCTGTTTTTT
TRBJ2-1 | few | TRBD2 | TRBV5-6 | CASSFSGGLGNEQFF | TGTGCCAGCAGCTTTAGCGGGGGGCTCGGCAATGAGCAGTTCTTC
TRBJ2-1 | few | - | TRBV9 | CASAERSSYNEQFF | TGTGCAAGCGCGGAGCGTAGCTCCTACAATGAGCAGTTCTTC
TRBJ2-7 | many | TRBD1 | TRBV29-1 | CSVTGTGDYEQYF | TGCAGCGTTACCGGGACAGGGGACTACGAGCAGTACTTC
TRBJ1-1 | few | - | TRBV28 | CASSFRTETEAFF | TGTGCCAGCAGTTTCCGGACAGAGACTGAAGCTTTCTTT
TRBJ2-6 | - | TRBD2 | TRBV4-3 | CASSQEDSGRASGANVLTF | TGCGCCAGCAGCCAAGAAGACAGCGGGAGGGCTTCTGGGGCCAACGTCCTGACTTTC
TRBJ2-2 | - | - | TRBV24-1 | CATSDWQGLIGTGELFF | TGTGCCACCAGTGATTGGCAGGGGTTAATAGGCACCGGGGAGCTGTTTTTT
TRBJ1-6 | - | - | TRBV6-1 | CASSASWGANSPLHF | TGTGCCAGCAGTGCCAGTTGGGGGGCGAATTCACCCCTCCACTTT
TRBJ1-5 | - | TRBD1 | TRBV5-1 | CASSPISGGGQPQHF | TGCGCCAGCAGCCCAATATCAGGGGGTGGACAGCCCCAGCATTTT
TRBJ2-3 | - | - | TRBV12-3/TRBV12-4 | CAISLAPELGGKSTDTQYF | TGTGCCATCAGTTTAGCTCCTGAGTTGGGCGGGAAAAGCACAGATACGCAGTATTTT
TRBJ1-1 | few | TRBD1 | TRBV5-1 | CASSEWTGPTEAFF | TGCGCCAGCAGCGAGTGGACAGGGCCCACTGAAGCTTTCTTT
TRBJ1-5 | - | - | TRBV9 | CASSPAAGNQPQHF | TGTGCCAGCAGCCCGGCGGCAGGGAATCAGCCCCAGCATTTT